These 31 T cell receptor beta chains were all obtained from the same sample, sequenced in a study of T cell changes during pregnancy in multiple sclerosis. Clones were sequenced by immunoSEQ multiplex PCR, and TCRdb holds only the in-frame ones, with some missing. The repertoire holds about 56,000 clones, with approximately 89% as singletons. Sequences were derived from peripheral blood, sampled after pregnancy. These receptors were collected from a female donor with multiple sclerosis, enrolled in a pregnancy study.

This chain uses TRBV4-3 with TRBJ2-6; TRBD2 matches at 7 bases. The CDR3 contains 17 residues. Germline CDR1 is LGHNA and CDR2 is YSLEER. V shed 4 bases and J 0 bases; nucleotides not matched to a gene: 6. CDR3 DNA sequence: TGCGCCAGCAGCCGGGGGGGTGGAACCTCTGGGGCCAACGTCCTGACTTTC. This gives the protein CASSRGGGTSGANVLTF.

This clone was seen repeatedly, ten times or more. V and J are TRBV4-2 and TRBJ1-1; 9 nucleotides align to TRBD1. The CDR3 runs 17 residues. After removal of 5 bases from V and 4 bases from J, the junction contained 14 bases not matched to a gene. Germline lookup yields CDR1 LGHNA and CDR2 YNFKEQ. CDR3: CASSVRTGVGEGTEAFF. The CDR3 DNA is TGTGCCAGCAGCGTACGGACAGGGGTGGGTGAAGGCACTGAAGCTTTCTTT.

The CDR3 loop reads CASSLEGPGYTF. The CDR3 DNA is TGTGCCAGCAGCTTAGAGGGGCCCGGCTACACCTTC. The chain links TRBV7-9 to TRBJ1-2, with D possibly matching TRBD1 (5 bases). This CDR3 has 12 amino acids. V lost 1 base to trimming and J lost 8 bases, with 8 bases between them. Germline CDR1 and CDR2: SEHNR and FQNEAQ (reference sequence).

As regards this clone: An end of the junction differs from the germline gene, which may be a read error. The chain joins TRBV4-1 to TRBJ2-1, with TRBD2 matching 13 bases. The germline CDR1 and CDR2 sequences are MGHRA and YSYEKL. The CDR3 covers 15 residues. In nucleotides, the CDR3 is TGCGCCAGCAGACAAGGACTAGCGGGGGACAATGAGCAGTTCTTC. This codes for CASRQGLAGDNEQFF.

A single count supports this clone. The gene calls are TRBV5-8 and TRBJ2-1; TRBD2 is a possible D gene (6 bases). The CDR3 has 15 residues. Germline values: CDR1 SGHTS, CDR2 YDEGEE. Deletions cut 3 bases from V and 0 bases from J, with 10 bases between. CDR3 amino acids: CASSWGGVSYNEQFF. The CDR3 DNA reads TGTGCCAGCAGCTGGGGCGGGGTCTCCTACAATGAGCAGTTCTTC.

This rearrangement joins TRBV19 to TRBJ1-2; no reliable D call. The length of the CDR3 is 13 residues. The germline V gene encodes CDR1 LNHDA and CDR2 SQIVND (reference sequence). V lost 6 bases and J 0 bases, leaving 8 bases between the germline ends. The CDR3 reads CASRADPNYGYTF. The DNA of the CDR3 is TGTGCCAGTAGAGCGGATCCTAACTATGGCTACACCTTC.

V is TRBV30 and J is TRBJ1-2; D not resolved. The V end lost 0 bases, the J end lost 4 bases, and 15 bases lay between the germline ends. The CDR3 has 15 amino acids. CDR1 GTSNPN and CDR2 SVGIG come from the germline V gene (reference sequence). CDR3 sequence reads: CAWSVAGTRSYGYTF. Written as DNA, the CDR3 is TGTGCCTGGAGTGTAGCTGGTACCAGGTCCTATGGCTACACCTTC.

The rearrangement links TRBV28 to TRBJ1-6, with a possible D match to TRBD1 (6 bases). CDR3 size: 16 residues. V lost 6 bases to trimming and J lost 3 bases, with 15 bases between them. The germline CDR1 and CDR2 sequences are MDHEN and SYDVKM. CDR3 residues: CASRPPLGGYNSPLHF. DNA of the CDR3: TGTGCCAGCAGGCCCCCTTTAGGGGGCTATAATTCACCCCTCCACTTT.

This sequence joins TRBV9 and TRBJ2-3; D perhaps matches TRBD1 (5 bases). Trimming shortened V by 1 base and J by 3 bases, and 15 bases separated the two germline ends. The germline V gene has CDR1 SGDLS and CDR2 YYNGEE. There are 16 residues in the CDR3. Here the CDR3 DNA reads TGTGCCAGCAGCGTATCCTCTTCTGGGGCGACAGATACGCAGTATTTT. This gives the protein CASSVSSSGATDTQYF. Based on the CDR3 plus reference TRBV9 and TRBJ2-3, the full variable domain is DSGVTQTPKHLITATGQRVTLRCSPRSGDLSVYWYQQSLDQGLQFLIQYYNGEERAKGNILERFSAQQFPDLHSELNLSSLELGDSALYFCASSVSSSGATDTQYFGPGTRLTVL.

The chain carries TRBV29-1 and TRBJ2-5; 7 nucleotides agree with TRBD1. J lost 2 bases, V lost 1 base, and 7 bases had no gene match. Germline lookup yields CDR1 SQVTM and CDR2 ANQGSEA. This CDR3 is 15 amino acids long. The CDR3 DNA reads TGCAGCGTTGAAGTGGGTGGCAGGGGGCAAGAGACCCAGTACTTC. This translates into CSVEVGGRGQETQYF.

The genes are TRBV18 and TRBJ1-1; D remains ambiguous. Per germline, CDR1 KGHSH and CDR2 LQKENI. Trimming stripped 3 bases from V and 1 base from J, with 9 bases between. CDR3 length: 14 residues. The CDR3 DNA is TGTGCCAGCTCACCCCTCTCAGAGAACACTGAAGCTTTCTTT. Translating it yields CASSPLSENTEAFF.

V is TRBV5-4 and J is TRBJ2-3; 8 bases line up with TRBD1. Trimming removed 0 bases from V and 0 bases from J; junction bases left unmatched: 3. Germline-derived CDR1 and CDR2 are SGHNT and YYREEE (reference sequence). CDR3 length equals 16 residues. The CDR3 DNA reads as TGTGCCAGCAGCTTGGGCCAGGGGGCAAGCACAGATACGCAGTATTTT. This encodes CASSLGQGASTDTQYF. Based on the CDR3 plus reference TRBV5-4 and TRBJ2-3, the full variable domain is ETGVTQSPTHLIKTRGQQVTLRCSSQSGHNTVSWYQQALGQGPQFIFQYYREEENGRGNFPPRFSGLQFPNYSSELNVNALELDDSALYLCASSLGQGASTDTQYFGPGTRLTVL.

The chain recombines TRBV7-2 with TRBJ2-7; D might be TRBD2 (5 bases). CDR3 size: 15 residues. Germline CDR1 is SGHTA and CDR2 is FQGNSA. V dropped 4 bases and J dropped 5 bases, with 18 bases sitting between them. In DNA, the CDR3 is TGTGCCAGCAGCTCGTATGGGTTGGAAGCGGACGAGCAGTACTTC. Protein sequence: CASSSYGLEADEQYF.

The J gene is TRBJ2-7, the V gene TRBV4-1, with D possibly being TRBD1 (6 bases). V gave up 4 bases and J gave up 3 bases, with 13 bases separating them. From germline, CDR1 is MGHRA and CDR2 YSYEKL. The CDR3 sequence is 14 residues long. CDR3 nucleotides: TGCGCCAGCAGCCTCCAGGGGACCGGCTACGAGCAGTACTTC. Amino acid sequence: CASSLQGTGYEQYF.

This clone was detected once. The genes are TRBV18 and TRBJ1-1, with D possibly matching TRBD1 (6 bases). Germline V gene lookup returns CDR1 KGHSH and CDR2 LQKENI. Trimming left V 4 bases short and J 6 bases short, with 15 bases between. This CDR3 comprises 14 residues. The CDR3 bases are TGTGCCAGCTCACGAGGGGGGGGGTCCCCTGAAGCTTTCTTT. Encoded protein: CASSRGGGSPEAFF.

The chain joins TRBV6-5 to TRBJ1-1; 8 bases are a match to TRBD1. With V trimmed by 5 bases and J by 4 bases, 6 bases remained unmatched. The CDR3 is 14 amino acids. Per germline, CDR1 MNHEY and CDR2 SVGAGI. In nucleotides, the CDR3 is TGTGCCAGCAGTGTACTCGACAGGGGCACTGAAGCTTTCTTT. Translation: CASSVLDRGTEAFF.

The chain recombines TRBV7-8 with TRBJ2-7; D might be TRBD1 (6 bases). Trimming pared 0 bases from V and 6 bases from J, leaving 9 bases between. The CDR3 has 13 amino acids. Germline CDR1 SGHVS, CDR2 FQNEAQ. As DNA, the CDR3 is TGTGCCAGCAGCTTAGCGGGACAAGCCGAGCAGTACTTC. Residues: CASSLAGQAEQYF.

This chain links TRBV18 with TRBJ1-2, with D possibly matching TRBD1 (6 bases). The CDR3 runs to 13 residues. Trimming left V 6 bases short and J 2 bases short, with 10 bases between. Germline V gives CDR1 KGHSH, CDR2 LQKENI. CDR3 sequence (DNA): TGTGCCAGCTCTCTCGACAGGAACTATGGCTACACCTTC. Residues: CASSLDRNYGYTF.

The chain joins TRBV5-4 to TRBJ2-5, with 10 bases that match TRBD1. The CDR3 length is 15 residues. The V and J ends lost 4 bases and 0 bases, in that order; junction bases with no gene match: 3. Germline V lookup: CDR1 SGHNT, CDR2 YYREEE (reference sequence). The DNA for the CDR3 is TGTGCCAGCAGCCCAGGGACAGGGGACCAAGAGACCCAGTACTTC. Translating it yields CASSPGTGDQETQYF.

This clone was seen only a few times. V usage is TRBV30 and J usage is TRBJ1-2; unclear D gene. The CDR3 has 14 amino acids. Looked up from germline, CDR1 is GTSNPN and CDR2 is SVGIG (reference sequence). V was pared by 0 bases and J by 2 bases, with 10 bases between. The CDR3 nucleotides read TGTGCCTGGAGTGTACCAGGCATGAACTATGGCTACACCTTC. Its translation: CAWSVPGMNYGYTF. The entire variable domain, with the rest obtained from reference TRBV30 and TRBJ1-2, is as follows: SQTIHQWPATLVQPVGSPLSLECTVEGTSNPNLYWYRQAAGRGLQLLFYSVGIGQISSEVPQNLSASRPQDRQFILSSKKLLLSDSGFYLCAWSVPGMNYGYTFGSGTRLTVV.

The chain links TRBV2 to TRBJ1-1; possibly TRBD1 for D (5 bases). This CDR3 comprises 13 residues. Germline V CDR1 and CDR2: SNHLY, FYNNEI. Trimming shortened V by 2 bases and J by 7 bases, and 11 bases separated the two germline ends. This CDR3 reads CASSESGWGEAFF. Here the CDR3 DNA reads TGTGCCAGCAGTGAATCAGGGTGGGGTGAAGCTTTCTTT. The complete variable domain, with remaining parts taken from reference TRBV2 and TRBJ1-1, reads EPEVTQTPSHQVTQMGQEVILRCVPISNHLYFYWYRQILGQKVEFLVSFYNNEISEKSEIFDDQFSVERPDGSNFTLKIRSTKLEDSAMYFCASSESGWGEAFFGQGTRLTVV.

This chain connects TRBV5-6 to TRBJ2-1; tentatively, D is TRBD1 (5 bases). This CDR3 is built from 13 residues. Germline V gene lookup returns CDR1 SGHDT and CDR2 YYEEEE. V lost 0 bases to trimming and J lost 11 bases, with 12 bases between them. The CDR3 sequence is CASSLGPWGKQFF. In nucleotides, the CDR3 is TGTGCCAGCAGCTTGGGCCCCTGGGGCAAGCAGTTCTTC.

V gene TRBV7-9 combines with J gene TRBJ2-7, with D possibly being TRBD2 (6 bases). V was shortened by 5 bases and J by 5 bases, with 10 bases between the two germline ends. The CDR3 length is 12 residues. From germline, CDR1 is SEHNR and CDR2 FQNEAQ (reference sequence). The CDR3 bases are TGTGCCAGCAGCCGAGGAGGGCACGAGCAGTACTTC. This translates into CASSRGGHEQYF.

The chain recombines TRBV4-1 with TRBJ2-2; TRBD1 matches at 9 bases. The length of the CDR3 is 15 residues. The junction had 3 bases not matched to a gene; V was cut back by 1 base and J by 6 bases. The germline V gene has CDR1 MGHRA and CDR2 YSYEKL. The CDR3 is CASSQVRTGAGELFF. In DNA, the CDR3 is TGCGCCAGCAGCCAAGTGAGGACAGGGGCCGGGGAGCTGTTTTTT.

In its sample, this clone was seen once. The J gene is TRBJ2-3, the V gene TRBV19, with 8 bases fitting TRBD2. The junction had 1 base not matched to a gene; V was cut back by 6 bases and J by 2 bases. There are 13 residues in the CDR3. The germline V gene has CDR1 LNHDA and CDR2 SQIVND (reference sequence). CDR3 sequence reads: CASSGGATDTQYF. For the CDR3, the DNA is TGTGCCAGTAGCGGGGGGGCCACAGATACGCAGTATTTT.

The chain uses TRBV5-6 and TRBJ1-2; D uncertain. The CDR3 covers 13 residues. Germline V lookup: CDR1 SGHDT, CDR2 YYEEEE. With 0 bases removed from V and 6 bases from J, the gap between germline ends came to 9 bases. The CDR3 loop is CASSLERQDGYTF. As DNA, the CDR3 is TGTGCCAGCAGCTTGGAACGGCAGGATGGCTACACCTTC.

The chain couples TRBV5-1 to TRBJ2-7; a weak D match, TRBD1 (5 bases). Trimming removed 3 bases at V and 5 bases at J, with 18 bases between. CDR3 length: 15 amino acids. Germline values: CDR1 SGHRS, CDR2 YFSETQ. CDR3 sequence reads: CASSSLDSLLHEQYF. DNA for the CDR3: TGCGCCAGCAGCTCGCTCGACAGCCTTCTCCACGAGCAGTACTTC.

The CDR3 reads CATSAGEGGNTIYF. The CDR3 DNA is TGTGCCACCAGCGCGGGGGAGGGTGGAAACACCATATATTTT. This chain joins TRBV15 and TRBJ1-3; the D gene is possibly TRBD1 (5 bases). Between the trimmed V and J ends, which lost 5 bases and 3 bases, there was a span of 11 bases. Germline V gene lookup returns CDR1 LNHNV and CDR2 YYDKDF (reference sequence). The CDR3 consists of 14 residues.

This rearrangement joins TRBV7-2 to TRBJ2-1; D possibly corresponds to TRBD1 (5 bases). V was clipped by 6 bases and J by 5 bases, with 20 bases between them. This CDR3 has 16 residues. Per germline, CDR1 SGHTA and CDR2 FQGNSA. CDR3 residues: CASRHAFWGADNEQFF. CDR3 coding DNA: TGTGCCAGCAGGCACGCGTTTTGGGGCGCGGACAATGAGCAGTTCTTC.

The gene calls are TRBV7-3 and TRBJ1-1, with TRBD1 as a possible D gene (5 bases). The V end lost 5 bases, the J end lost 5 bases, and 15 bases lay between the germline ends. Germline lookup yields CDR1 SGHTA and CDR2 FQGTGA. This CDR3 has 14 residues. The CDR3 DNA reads TGTGCCAGCAGCGAAGGGGTTGGTTTGACTGAAGCTTTCTTT. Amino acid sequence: CASSEGVGLTEAFF.

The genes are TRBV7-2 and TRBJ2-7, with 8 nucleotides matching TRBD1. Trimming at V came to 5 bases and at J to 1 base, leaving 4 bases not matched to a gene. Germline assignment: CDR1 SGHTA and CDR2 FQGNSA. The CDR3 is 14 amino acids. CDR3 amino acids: CASSPRTGSYEQYF. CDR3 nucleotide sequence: TGTGCCAGCAGCCCTAGGACAGGGTCCTACGAGCAGTACTTC.